This is a list of T cell receptor beta chains from one sample in a study of T cell changes during pregnancy in multiple sclerosis. Clones were sequenced by immunoSEQ multiplex PCR, and TCRdb holds only the in-frame ones, with some missing. The data hold about 67,000 clones, with roughly 92% observed a single time. Here the sequenced sample was peripheral blood, taken in the second trimester of pregnancy. The receptors were gathered from a female donor with multiple sclerosis, enrolled in a pregnancy study. Each CDR3 is given with its conserved first and last residue. D genes are given only for firm matches. The size entry is marked missing in some rows and otherwise reads once, few, many or a size class.

v_call	clone_size	j_call	d_call	cdr3_nt	cdr3_aa
TRBV2	once	TRBJ1-2	TRBD1	TGTGCCAGCAGGAGGACAGGGACCAACTATGGCTACACCTTC	CASRRTGTNYGYTF
TRBV13	.	TRBJ2-1	TRBD2	TGTGCCAGCAGCTTTGCTAGCGGCGCTCTTGAGCAGTTCTTC	CASSFASGALEQFF
TRBV5-1	.	TRBJ2-1	TRBD2	TGCGCCAGCAGCTTACCTAGCGGAGGTTTGGAGGAGCAGTTCTTC	CASSLPSGGLEEQFF
TRBV7-9	.	TRBJ2-3	.	TGTGCCAGCAGACGACAGGGAGGATCGAATACGCAGTATTTT	CASRRQGGSNTQYF
TRBV11-2	.	TRBJ1-2	.	TGTGCCAGCACCCTCACGGTCGGCTATGGCTACACCTTC	CASTLTVGYGYTF
TRBV6-5	.	TRBJ1-2	TRBD1	TGTGCCAGCAGACCGGGACAGGGCTATGGCTACACCTTC	CASRPGQGYGYTF
TRBV10-3	.	TRBJ2-7	.	TGTGCCATCAGGAGCCCAGGGTTGAGCTACGAGCAGTACTTC	CAIRSPGLSYEQYF
TRBV7-8	.	TRBJ2-5	TRBD2	TGTGCCAGCAGCCCCCTTAGCGGGGGGCGGCAAGAGACCCAGTACTTC	CASSPLSGGRQETQYF
TRBV7-9	.	TRBJ2-1	.	TGTGCCAGCAGCCCCCGGTGGGCGGGTCTCCGTCTAGGACTTACTGAGCAGTTCTTC	CASSPRWAGLRLGLTEQFF
TRBV9	.	TRBJ1-2	.	TGTGCCAGCAGCTCCCGCTTAGAGGGGACTTTGACCTATGGCTACACCTTC	CASSSRLEGTLTYGYTF
TRBV11-3	.	TRBJ1-1	TRBD1	TGTGCCAGCAGCTTAGTAAGGGACAGGAACACTGAAGCTTTCTTT	CASSLVRDRNTEAFF
TRBV2	.	TRBJ1-2	TRBD1	TGTGCCAGCAGTGAAGCGCGACAGGGCTATGGCTACACCTTC	CASSEARQGYGYTF
TRBV29-1	once	TRBJ2-7	.	TGCAGCGCCGCCCAGTGGAGGGAGCAGTACTTC	CSAAQWREQYF
TRBV2	.	TRBJ2-6	TRBD1	TGTGCCGAGACAGGGGACGGGGCTGGGGCCAACGTCCTGACTTTC	CAETGDGAGANVLTF
TRBV27	.	TRBJ2-1	.	TGTGCCAGCAGTTTCGCAGGCTTCTACAATGAGCAGTTCTTC	CASSFAGFYNEQFF
TRBV9	once	TRBJ1-1	.	TGTGCCAGCAGCCCCTCTGGAGGGGCAGGCACTGAAGCTTTCTTT	CASSPSGGAGTEAFF
TRBV11-2	.	TRBJ2-7	.	TGTGCCAGCAGCTTAGATTTGGCAGGGTCTGGTTCCTACGAGCAGTACTTC	CASSLDLAGSGSYEQYF
TRBV7-2	once	TRBJ2-2	TRBD2	TGTGCCAGCAGCTTCCTTCTCGGACTAGCGGCCGCGAACACCGGGGAGCTGTTTTTT	CASSFLLGLAAANTGELFF
TRBV19	.	TRBJ1-5	.	TGTGCCAGTACGTGGACTGTCAATAGCAATCAGCCCCAGCATTTT	CASTWTVNSNQPQHF
TRBV30	.	TRBJ1-6	.	TGTGCCTGGAGTGTAGCAGGGCGCTCACCCCTCCACTTT	CAWSVAGRSPLHF
TRBV6-1	.	TRBJ1-3	TRBD1	TGTGCCAGCAGTTCCGGGACAGGGGCAAACACCATATATTTT	CASSSGTGANTIYF
TRBV19	.	TRBJ1-1	.	TGTGCCAGTAGTATTAGTAGCAGCCCGAACACTGAAGCTTTCTTT	CASSISSSPNTEAFF
TRBV30	.	TRBJ2-7	.	TGTGCCTGGATCAGGAGGGGAGAAGGCGAGCAGTACTTC	CAWIRRGEGEQYF
TRBV6-6	.	TRBJ1-1	TRBD1	TGTGCCAGCAGTCAATGGACAGGCGTCATGAACACTGAAGCTTTCTTT	CASSQWTGVMNTEAFF